This TCR beta chain was captured by sequencing in a study of siplizumab effects on memory and regulatory T cells. To note about this clone: As yet, its antigen is unknown.

Findings of the study overall: Confirmation that proliferating Tregs from siplizumab cultures had suppressive function was not obtained. Siplizumab led to significantly less abundant alloreactive sequences that could be traced back to unstimulated CD4+ memory cells. There appeared to be greater diversity in naive T cells than in memory cells, and naive T cells seemed major contributors to the alloresponse.

About 91,000 TCR templates were measured in each sample. TCRdb's table, derived via immunoSEQ multiplex PCR, lists solely in-frame clones and lacks some. The sample gives fewer than 120,000 clones, more than 90% of which show up once; about 1.5% is in the top ten. Trimming removed 3 bases from V and 10 bases from J; junction bases left unmatched: 2. The V gene's germline CDR1 is SGHAT and CDR2 FQNNGV. The CDR3 runs 11 residues. The sequenced sample was CD4+ T cells sorted from blood. J is TRBJ1-1 and V is TRBV11-2; 7 bases are a match to TRBD1. The receptor comes from a human donor in good health. CDR3 nucleotide sequence: TGTGCCAGCAGCTTGTACAGGGGAGCTTTCTTT. Protein sequence: CASSLYRGAFF.